This T cell receptor beta chain was sequenced in a study of blood T cells in healthy people across ages (dated by TCRdb to 2014 to 2015). Context from the whole study: In model experiments, template switching captured roughly one uniquely barcoded TCR beta cDNA molecule for every two T cells. Age-related changes in TCR beta repertoire diversity were measured in the study by deep sequencing normalized with unique cDNA molecular identifiers. The donors were split into four age groups: young (average 16 years), middle-aged (around 37), aged (approximately 60) and long-lived (roughly 80). Donors of different ages were randomly distributed across sequencing lanes to avoid experimental bias. For two donors (one aged 18 to 30 and one aged 80 or older), the study analyzed two additional independent replicas of 1 million unique cDNA reads from the same blood draw. Broader findings and caveats from the paper: Estimates of total diversity based on one million sequenced T cells were regarded as lower bounds and as underestimates. Conclusive comparison of naive and antigen-experienced compartments was prevented by the profiling of bulk unsorted PBMCs. Observed TCR beta diversity per million T cells fell roughly linearly with age, and a significant reduction was already apparent by age around 44. Because donor CMV infection status was unknown, age-related changes in expanded clonotypes were potentially confounded. A strong correlation was found between observed TCR beta diversity and the percentage of naive T cells measured by flow cytometry. Compared with the aged group, the long-lived group had more naive CD4+ T cells, fewer expanded clones and increased TCR diversity, a pattern suggesting age selection.

This clonotype was counted a single time. The antigen this receptor binds is unknown. The input lacks base qualities; no much larger clone sits a single base away. One read alone is weak evidence. V drops 0 bases and J drops 8 bases, leaving 12 bases in between. The CDR3 runs 14 amino acids, cysteine and phenylalanine included. Only CDR3 DNA is held: 42 bases, read in frame from base 1. CDR1 MGHRA and CDR2 YSYEKL were looked up in the germline V gene. The roughly 38 donors, aged about 6 to 95 years, were systemically healthy Caucasian individuals from Russia. Around 9.7 milliliters of peripheral blood were collected from each donor into EDTA-treated Vacutainer tubes. Ficoll-Paque density-gradient centrifugation was used to isolate PBMCs, with at least 6.5 million obtained per sample. Total RNA, at least 5 micrograms per sample, was extracted from PBMCs with Trizol reagent. The percentages of naive CD45RAhigh/CD27high T cells were determined by flow cytometry on a PBMC aliquot from every donor.

The protocol used for the library was 5' RACE. The sequencing machine was an Illumina HiSeq 2500. A second PCR of roughly 7 to 12 cycles was performed with a sample-barcoded 5' primer and a J-beta primer mix. Each TCR beta cDNA molecule received a unique molecular identifier from a template-switch 5' adaptor carrying 12 random nucleotides. Each sample yielded at least 3 million CDR3-containing paired-end reads. First-strand cDNA was synthesized from all RNA with the Mint cDNA synthesis kit, primed by a TRBC-specific oligonucleotide. After uracil-DNA glycosylase treatment, a first 18-cycle PCR used universal primers M1SS and BC2_uni_R on all cDNA. In the paper's pipeline: For normalization, 1 million high-quality reads, each with a distinct molecular identifier, were randomly selected from each sample. Instead of being binned into consensus sequences, reads that shared molecular identifiers were thrown out. CDR3 identification, clonotype clustering and error correction used MiTCR with a Q25 quality threshold and the strictest error-elimination algorithm. A nonparametric unseen species model with Euler transformation was used to estimate lower-bound total TCR beta diversity. The public reads were reanalyzed by TCRdb: fastp trimming at Q25, MiXCR alignment, in-frame beta chains only. When rows share a CDR3 protein, they turn into one entry using the most common DNA and genes. The V and J calls were determined by TCRdb, not by the authors. A total of around 320,000 distinct CDR3 sequences appear in this sample, roughly 27% of them only once. 29% of the sample rests with the top ten.

The chain joins TRBV4-1 to TRBJ2-3; the D assignment is uncertain and may be TRBD1 or TRBD2, with 5 bases supporting each. Sequences were obtained from blood. The receptor's source is a woman between 70 and 85 years old in good health. The DNA reads as follows: TGCGCCAGCAGCCAAGACCGTGGGGGATTTACGCAGTATTTT. It translates as CASSQDRGGFTQYF.